One and the same sample provided the 14 T cell receptor beta chains below, sequenced in a study of blood T cell repertoires in COVID-19. Sequenced by immunoSEQ multiplex PCR; TCRdb stores in-frame clones only, minus some. The data show over 250,000 clones, over 65% seen once. Sequenced: peripheral blood. These receptors all stem from an elderly woman with acute or convalescent COVID-19.

The chain recombines TRBV4-3 with TRBJ2-7; D is perhaps TRBD1 (7 bases). This CDR3 has 15 residues. CDR1 LGHNA and CDR2 YSLEER come from the germline V gene. Trimming left V 1 base short and J 4 bases short, with 14 bases between. The CDR3 DNA reads as TGCGCCAGCAGCCAAGTTCACAGGGGAGGTTACGAGCAGTACTTC. Translation gives CASSQVHRGGYEQYF.

The chain uses TRBV20-1 and TRBJ2-5; D is unresolved. The germline V gene has CDR1 DFQATT and CDR2 SNEGSKA (reference sequence). The CDR3 contains 11 residues. Trimming stripped 1 base from V and 5 bases from J, with 5 bases between. The CDR3 reads CSARVSETQYF. CDR3 DNA: TGCAGTGCTAGAGTGTCGGAGACCCAGTACTTC.

This chain uses TRBV4-1 with TRBJ1-5; TRBD1 is a possible D gene (5 bases). This CDR3 comprises 16 residues. Trimming stripped 0 bases from V and 2 bases from J, with 11 bases between. CDR1 and CDR2 (germline): MGHRA, YSYEKL. This chain's CDR3 is CASSQEGRGGNQPQHF. In nucleotides, the CDR3 is TGCGCCAGCAGCCAAGAGGGGCGGGGTGGCAATCAGCCCCAGCATTTT.

The chain joins TRBV6-5 to TRBJ1-2, with TRBD1 identical over 11 bases. Losses at the gene ends were 4 bases for V and 5 bases for J; bases not matched to a gene: 3. The CDR3 runs 14 residues. CDR1 and CDR2 (germline): MNHEY, SVGAGI. The CDR3 region has the DNA TGTGCCAGCAGTTCCGGGACAGGGGGTTATGGCTACACCTTC. This translates into CASSSGTGGYGYTF.

This chain connects TRBV25-1 to TRBJ1-2, with TRBD1 identical over 10 bases. The CDR3 consists of 15 residues. Germline loops: CDR1 MGHDK, CDR2 SYGVNS. Trimming cost V 3 bases and J 7 bases; bases outside gene matches: 8. This CDR3 reads CASSDLGQGSGGYTF. Here the CDR3 DNA reads TGTGCCAGCAGTGATCTGGGACAGGGGTCTGGTGGCTACACCTTC.

The table lists this clone with a few counts. The chain has TRBV18 and TRBJ1-1; 8 nucleotides align to TRBD1. This CDR3 comprises 15 residues. V trimming: 8 bases; J trimming: 6 bases; junction bases outside the gene matches: 14. Germline assignment: CDR1 KGHSH and CDR2 LQKENI. As DNA, the CDR3 is TGTGCCAGCCGCGAATCAAAGACAGGGGTGGCTGAAGCTTTCTTT. It translates to CASRESKTGVAEAFF.

Regarding this clone: The sample holds other DNA sequences that translate to the same CDR3. This rearrangement joins TRBV2 to TRBJ1-5; maybe TRBD1 (5 bases). The CDR3 is 14 amino acids. CDR1 is SNHLY and CDR2 is FYNNEI in the germline V gene. V lost 5 bases and J lost 2, with 10 bases in between. CDR3 nucleotides: TGTGCCAGCAGTCGAGACAGAGGCAATCAGCCCCAGCATTTT. This codes for CASSRDRGNQPQHF.

The chain combines TRBV7-2 with TRBJ2-3, with 12 bases fitting TRBD2. Germline-derived CDR1 and CDR2 are SGHTA and FQGNSA. The CDR3 has 17 residues. The V segment lost 1 base and the J segment 3 bases; nucleotides outside the gene matches: 5. CDR3 coding DNA: TGTGCCAGCAGCTTAGGACTAGCGGGAGCGGGGACAGATACGCAGTATTTT. Amino acid sequence: CASSLGLAGAGTDTQYF.

This clone came up many times. The genes are TRBV5-5 and TRBJ1-5, with 7 positions matching TRBD1. The CDR3 has 16 amino acids. CDR1 and CDR2 (germline): SGHKS, YYEKEE (reference sequence). With V trimmed by 6 bases and J by 7 bases, 16 bases remained unmatched. The CDR3 region is CASTPSLGQVPQPQHF. The CDR3 DNA reads as TGTGCCAGCACCCCGTCCCTAGGACAGGTGCCCCAGCCCCAGCATTTT.

This rearrangement joins TRBV27 to TRBJ2-3; TRBD2 matches at 13 bases. Per germline, CDR1 MNHEY and CDR2 SMNVEV (reference sequence). CDR3 size: 17 residues. The V and J ends lost 5 bases and 3 bases, in that order; junction bases with no gene match: 8. Here the CDR3 reads CASSASRTSGGTDTQYF. The CDR3 nucleotides are TGTGCCAGCAGTGCCTCTAGGACTAGCGGGGGAACAGATACGCAGTATTTT.

For the CDR3, the DNA is TGTGCCAGCAGCACTGGAGGAGGAGGCAATCAGCCCCAGCATTTT. Translating gives CASSTGGGGNQPQHF. The V gene is TRBV5-4, the J gene TRBJ1-5; D ambiguous. This CDR3 region has 15 residues. Germline V gene lookup returns CDR1 SGHNT and CDR2 YYREEE (reference sequence). Deletions cut 4 bases from V and 2 bases from J, with 13 bases between.

This clone was picked up one time. The CDR3 DNA follows: TGTGCCAGCAGCCCACAGGGGATCGGGGGCACTGAAGCTTTCTTT. Encoded protein: CASSPQGIGGTEAFF. The chain combines TRBV5-6 with TRBJ1-1, with 7 bases matching TRBD1. The CDR3 is made up of 15 amino acids. Unmatched junction bases numbered 10, after V lost 4 bases and J lost 4 bases. In germline, CDR1 is SGHDT, CDR2 YYEEEE.

There are a few counts of this clone. The chain is built from TRBV6-2 or TRBV6-3 and TRBJ1-5; TRBD1 is a possible D gene (6 bases). V lost 4 bases and J 6 bases, leaving 16 bases between the germline ends. The CDR3 runs to 15 residues. The V gene's germline CDR1 is MNHEY and CDR2 SVGEGT. The CDR3 DNA reads TGTGCCAGCAGTTTGTTCCAGGGGTGGAGTCAGCCCCAGCATTTT. The encoded protein is CASSLFQGWSQPQHF.

There are a few counts of this clone. V is TRBV6-1 and J is TRBJ1-3, with TRBD1 matching 8 bases. Germline values: CDR1 MNHNS, CDR2 SASEGT. The CDR3 sequence is 17 residues long. V lost 4 bases, J lost 2 bases, and 10 bases stayed unmatched. CDR3 bases: TGTGCCAGCAGTGTTTACTCCGGGACAGGCCCTGGAAACACCATATATTTT. This encodes CASSVYSGTGPGNTIYF.